One sample yielded the 22 T cell receptor beta chains listed below, sequenced in a study of T-cell reconstitution after alpha-beta-depleted transplantation in children. Unique molecular identifiers were used in preparing the TCRbeta library. TCRdb passed the PCR reads through MiXCR, listing each CDR3 protein once. The sample consists of approximately 590,000 distinct CDR3 sequences, about 10% of them appearing once. The source was PBMCs from the stem cell graft donor, collected from the stem cell graft. These receptors all come from a human donor who donated a stem cell graft to a child with acute myeloid leukemia.

This clonotype was picked up many times. The chain couples TRBV10-3 to TRBJ1-1; D remains unclear. The V end lost 6 bases, the J end lost 4 bases, and 15 bases lay between the germline ends. The CDR3 has 14 amino acids. In germline, CDR1 is ENHRY, CDR2 SYGVKD. The CDR3: CAISDIGPPTEAFF. DNA of the CDR3: TGTGCCATCAGCGACATTGGGCCCCCCACTGAAGCTTTCTTT.

This clonotype appeared a few times. V and J are TRBV10-3 and TRBJ2-1; 8 nucleotides agree with TRBD2. The J segment lost 7 bases and the V segment lost 6 bases, leaving 8 bases of the junction unmatched. In germline, CDR1 is ENHRY, CDR2 SYGVKD. CDR3 length: 14 residues. The CDR3 protein is CAIRESGSMNEQFF. The CDR3 coding sequence is TGTGCCATCAGGGAAAGCGGGAGTATGAATGAGCAGTTCTTC.

The chain couples TRBV9 to TRBJ2-7; 11 bases align to TRBD1. This CDR3 region has 13 residues. Germline values: CDR1 SGDLS, CDR2 YYNGEE. The V and J ends lost 3 bases and 7 bases, in that order; junction bases with no gene match: 3. For the CDR3, the DNA is TGTGCCAGCAGCGGGGGGACAGGGGGTGAGCAGTACTTC. Translation gives CASSGGTGGEQYF.

The chain joins TRBV20-1 to TRBJ2-3, with a tentative D call TRBD2 (6 bases). Germline CDR1 DFQATT, CDR2 SNEGSKA (reference sequence). CDR3 length: 15 residues. V was cut by 3 bases and J by 1 base, with 14 bases left in between. The CDR3 bases are TGCAGTGCTAGCCCCCTAGCGAGGCGCACAGATACGCAGTATTTT. As protein: CSASPLARRTDTQYF.

This clonotype was found a few times. V gene TRBV29-1 combines with J gene TRBJ1-2; 8 bases agree with TRBD1. Germline CDR1 is SQVTM and CDR2 is ANQGSEA. CDR3 length: 13 residues. The junction had 6 bases not matched to a gene; V was cut back by 5 bases and J by 4 bases. CDR3 nucleotides: TGCAGCGTTTTGGGACAGGCTTTCTATGGCTACACCTTC. Its protein is CSVLGQAFYGYTF.

The chain couples TRBV19 to TRBJ2-7; D unresolved. The length of the CDR3 is 14 residues. CDR1 is LNHDA and CDR2 is SQIVND in the germline V gene (reference sequence). The ends were cut back, 5 bases at V and 2 bases at J, with 13 bases in the middle. CDR3 nucleotide sequence: TGTGCCAGTAGTCCAGGCGGTGGAGCCTACGAGCAGTACTTC. This encodes CASSPGGGAYEQYF.

About this clonotype: One junction end disagrees with the germline gene, perhaps due to a read error. The chain combines TRBV5-1 with TRBJ2-7; tentatively, D is TRBD1 (5 bases). Germline V lookup: CDR1 SGHRS, CDR2 YFSETQ. The CDR3 has 14 residues. This CDR3 reads CVSSEKGVSYEQYF. CDR3 DNA: TGCGTCAGCAGTGAAAAAGGGGTCTCCTACGAGCAGTACTTC.

The chain uses TRBV7-2 and TRBJ1-2; D uncertain. The germline V and J ends were trimmed by 1 base and 8 bases, with 14 bases remaining between them. The CDR3 length is 14 residues. Germline lookup yields CDR1 SGHTA and CDR2 FQGNSA. This chain's CDR3 is CASSLGALGRGYTF. The CDR3 bases are TGTGCCAGCAGCTTAGGGGCCCTTGGTCGGGGCTACACCTTC. Combining the CDR3 with reference TRBV7-2 and TRBJ1-2 gives the whole variable domain GAGVSQSPSNKVTEKGKDVELRCDPISGHTALYWYRQSLGQGLEFLIYFQGNSAPDKSGLPSDRFSAERTGGSVSTLTIQRTQQEDSAVYLCASSLGALGRGYTFGSGTRLTVV.

The sample holds a few counts of this clonotype. The chain links TRBV18 to TRBJ1-5; no reliable D call. Germline-derived CDR1 and CDR2 are KGHSH and LQKENI. The CDR3 consists of 12 residues. V lost 3 bases, J lost 7 bases, and 7 bases lay in between. The CDR3 DNA reads as TGTGCCAGCTCACCGGACCGGCAGCCCCAGCATTTT. As protein: CASSPDRQPQHF.

This clonotype came up many times. The chain has TRBV27 and TRBJ2-5; D is perhaps TRBD2 (6 bases). Trimming pared 6 bases from V and 5 bases from J, leaving 13 bases between. Germline CDR1 is MNHEY and CDR2 is SMNVEV (reference sequence). CDR3 length equals 13 residues. The chain's CDR3 is CASSSSRGETQYF. Written as DNA, the CDR3 is TGTGCCAGCAGCTCCTCCCGGGGGGAGACCCAGTACTTC.

The rearrangement uses TRBV12-3 or TRBV12-4 and TRBJ2-2; D uncertain. Trimming cost V 4 bases and J 1 base, with 4 bases left between them. The CDR3 has 13 amino acids. The CDR3 sequence is CASSWKNTGELFF. The CDR3, as DNA: TGTGCCAGCAGTTGGAAGAACACCGGGGAGCTGTTTTTT.

The chain is built from TRBV19 and TRBJ2-2; possibly TRBD2 for D (6 bases). Trimming cost V 2 bases and J 5 bases, with 12 bases left between them. The CDR3 is made up of 15 amino acids. Germline-derived CDR1 and CDR2 are LNHDA and SQIVND (reference sequence). CDR3 loop: CASSIRGLATGELFF. CDR3 nucleotides: TGTGCCAGTAGTATAAGAGGGCTAGCGACCGGGGAGCTGTTTTTT.

The J gene is TRBJ2-1, the V gene TRBV24-1, with TRBD2 as a possible D gene (5 bases). The germline V and J ends were trimmed by 1 base and 0 bases, with 12 bases remaining between them. This CDR3 spans 17 amino acids. Germline V gene sequence: CDR1 KGHDR, CDR2 SFDVKD. As DNA, the CDR3 is TGTGCCACCAGTGATTTTCGACTATCCAGCTCCTACAATGAGCAGTTCTTC. Amino acid sequence: CATSDFRLSSSYNEQFF.

This clonotype turned up a few times. The chain couples TRBV29-1 to TRBJ2-7; TRBD1 might be the D (6 bases). CDR3 length: 13 residues. Between the trimmed V and J ends, which lost 0 bases and 2 bases, there was a span of 8 bases. The V gene's germline CDR1 is SQVTM and CDR2 ANQGSEA. The CDR3 here is CSVEEQGTYEQYF. CDR3 sequence (DNA): TGCAGCGTTGAAGAGCAGGGGACCTACGAGCAGTACTTC.

The rearrangement joins TRBV30 to TRBJ1-2, with D perhaps matching TRBD1 (5 bases). The CDR3 is 13 amino acids. The V gene's germline CDR1 is GTSNPN and CDR2 SVGIG (reference sequence). Trimming shortened V by 0 bases and J by 5 bases, and 10 bases separated the two germline ends. DNA for the CDR3: TGTGCCTGGAGTGTAGCAGGGAATTATGGCTACACCTTC. Translated, it gives CAWSVAGNYGYTF.

The chain has TRBV20-1 and TRBJ2-2; 8 bases align to TRBD2. With V trimmed by 5 bases and J by 3 bases, 14 bases remained unmatched. CDR3 size: 17 residues. Germline V gene sequence: CDR1 DFQATT, CDR2 SNEGSKA (reference sequence). This CDR3 is CSALPYTSGAYTGELFF. The CDR3 nucleotides read TGCAGTGCTCTCCCCTATACTAGCGGAGCCTACACCGGGGAGCTGTTTTTT.

This clonotype was counted between two and nine times. J is TRBJ2-7 and V is TRBV6-2 or TRBV6-3; 10 bases are a match to TRBD1. The CDR3 is made up of 14 amino acids. V lost 10 bases, J lost 5 bases, and 11 bases stayed unmatched. Germline V CDR1 and CDR2: MNHEY, SVGEGT. CDR3 in DNA: TGTGCCATCAAAGAGACAGGGGGCAACGACGAGCAGTACTTC. Translating gives CAIKETGGNDEQYF.

This clonotype showed up many times. The gene calls are TRBV9 and TRBJ1-2, with 8 bases matching TRBD1. Germline V CDR1 and CDR2: SGDLS, YYNGEE. This CDR3 has 14 amino acids. Trimming removed 4 bases from V and 8 bases from J; junction bases left unmatched: 10. The DNA of the CDR3 is TGTGCCAGCAGCTCACCCGGGACAGGCAAGGGCTACACCTTC. Its translation: CASSSPGTGKGYTF.

Comments on this clonotype: One end of the junction varies from germline; a read error may be responsible. CDR3 nucleotides: TGCTGTGCTAGTGGAGGGCGGCTAGCGGGAGGGAAGCGAGAGACCCAGTACTTC. Translating gives CCASGGRLAGGKRETQYF. The rearrangement joins TRBV20-1 to TRBJ2-5; TRBD2 aligns across 12 bases. This CDR3 comprises 18 residues. Germline V lookup: CDR1 DFQATT, CDR2 SNEGSKA (reference sequence).

This clonotype was observed at least ten times. The chain employs TRBV7-9 and TRBJ2-3, with 12 nucleotides matching TRBD2. V lost 0 bases to trimming and J lost 5 bases; unmatched junction nucleotides: 0. This CDR3 is built from 15 residues. In germline, CDR1 is SEHNR, CDR2 FQNEAQ (reference sequence). This CDR3 reads CASSLATSGGDTQYF. The CDR3 DNA reads as TGTGCCAGCAGCTTAGCGACTAGCGGGGGAGATACGCAGTATTTT.

J is TRBJ2-1 and V is TRBV15; the D gene is possibly TRBD2 (6 bases). The germline V gene encodes CDR1 LNHNV and CDR2 YYDKDF (reference sequence). The CDR3 consists of 14 residues. The ends were cut back, 3 bases at V and 3 bases at J, with 9 bases in the middle. This CDR3 reads CATSREGLYNEQFF. The CDR3 region has the DNA TGTGCCACCAGCAGGGAGGGACTCTACAATGAGCAGTTCTTC. The full variable domain, with the rest looked up from reference TRBV15 and TRBJ2-1, is DAMVIQNPRYQVTQFGKPVTLSCSQTLNHNVMYWYQQKSSQAPKLLFHYYDKDFNNEADTPDNFQSRRPNTSFCFLDIRSPGLGDTAMYLCATSREGLYNEQFFGPGTRLTVL.

This clonotype has at least ten counts. The CDR3 spells CASSAWTGGANTGELFF. In nucleotides, the CDR3 is TGTGCCAGCAGTGCCTGGACAGGGGGCGCGAACACCGGGGAGCTGTTTTTT. This chain links TRBV12-3 or TRBV12-4 with TRBJ2-2; TRBD1 aligns across 11 bases. The CDR3 runs 17 residues. J lost 0 bases, V lost 5 bases, and 5 bases had no gene match.